The 17 T cell receptor beta chains below all came from one sample that was sequenced in a study of metastatic and nonmetastatic thyroid tumors. TCRdb re-called clones via MiXCR from the PCR reads. The table shows under 9,000 clones, with 44% occurring only once. Thyroid surgery took place with no prior treatment in any patient. The sequencing sample was made of tumor tissue. These receptors originate from a male donor with papillary thyroid cancer or a benign thyroid nodule (not recorded which). Some clones in this sample may be carry-over from other donors' samples.

J is TRBJ2-3 and V is TRBV5-1, with D maybe TRBD2 (6 bases). Per germline, CDR1 SGHRS and CDR2 YFSETQ. The CDR3 contains 15 residues. V lost 1 base to trimming and J lost 3 bases, with 12 bases between them. The CDR3 sequence: CASSLWDWRTDTQYF. As DNA, the CDR3 is TGCGCCAGCAGCTTGTGGGACTGGAGAACAGATACGCAGTATTTT.

In this sample, this clone is medium-sized. V and J are TRBV6-4 and TRBJ2-2, with D perhaps matching TRBD1 (6 bases). Trimming left V 2 bases short and J 5 bases short, with 9 bases between. The CDR3 sequence is 14 residues long. Germline CDR1 MRHNA, CDR2 SNTAGT. CDR3 nucleotides: TGTGCCAGCAGTGACGGGCAGGGGACCGGGGAGCTGTTTTTT. It is translated as CASSDGQGTGELFF.

This clone qualifies as medium-sized (0.01 to 0.1%). The same CDR3 is also encoded by other DNA sequences in this sample. V is TRBV7-9 and J is TRBJ2-7; D might be TRBD1 (8 bases). Germline CDR1 is SEHNR and CDR2 is FQNEAQ (reference sequence). Trimming pared 5 bases from V and 6 bases from J, leaving 20 bases between. This CDR3 spans 15 amino acids. The CDR3 loop reads CASSSGTGALGEQYF. In DNA form, the CDR3 reads TGTGCCAGCAGCAGCGGGACAGGAGCTTTAGGCGAGCAGTACTTC.

This clone has just one count. The DNA is left out, because the CDR3 cannot be placed on it with certainty; the CDR3 is given as TCRdb lists it. The V gene is TRBV11-2, the J gene TRBJ2-7. 14 amino acids form the CDR3, both terminal residues included. Germline CDR1 is SGHAT and CDR2 is FQNNGV. The CDR3 loop reads CASSLDLRLHQQYF.

This chain connects TRBV20-1 to TRBJ2-4; D call uncertain. The CDR3 length is 14 residues. The V gene's germline CDR1 is DFQATT and CDR2 SNEGSKA (reference sequence). The ends were cut back, 5 bases at V and 11 bases at J, with 22 bases in the middle. CDR3 coding DNA: TGCAGTGCTCCCTCCGAAGTAGCCAAAAAGCTTCAGTACTTC. It codes for CSAPSEVAKKLQYF.

To note about this clone: Other DNA sequences from this sample encode an identical CDR3 as well. The V gene is TRBV18, the J gene TRBJ2-1; 11 nucleotides align to TRBD1. CDR3 length: 16 residues. V lost 2 bases and J lost 7; bases outside the gene matches: 7. Germline V gene data show CDR1 as KGHSH and CDR2 as LQKENI. The CDR3 DNA follows: TGTGCCAGCTCACCATTTCCGGGACAGGGGGGTAATGAGCAGTTCTTC. Translating gives CASSPFPGQGGNEQFF.

The genes are TRBV30 and TRBJ1-3, with a weak D call TRBD1 (6 bases). The CDR3 length is 14 residues. The V and J ends lost 0 bases and 1 base respectively, with 7 bases between them. CDR1 GTSNPN and CDR2 SVGIG come from the germline V gene (reference sequence). CDR3 coding DNA: TGTGCCTGGAGTGTAGGGGGTTCTGGAAACACCATATATTTT. This encodes CAWSVGGSGNTIYF.

This chain connects TRBV10-3 to TRBJ1-3; TRBD1 matches at 9 bases. V shed 7 bases and J 0 bases; nucleotides not matched to a gene: 7. In germline, CDR1 is ENHRY, CDR2 SYGVKD. The CDR3 is made up of 16 amino acids. The CDR3: CAIMTGTGNSGNTIYF. The CDR3 nucleotides are TGTGCCATCATGACCGGGACAGGGAACTCTGGAAACACCATATATTTT.

J is TRBJ1-1 and V is TRBV12-3 or TRBV12-4; no clear D. This CDR3 region has 13 residues. V lost 6 bases, J lost 1 base, and 9 bases lay in between. The CDR3 reads CASRSTWNTEAFF. CDR3 nucleotide sequence: TGTGCCAGCAGGTCTACCTGGAACACTGAAGCTTTCTTT.

Here the CDR3 reads CASSSLTSAPGYEQYF. CDR3 nucleotides: TGTGCCAGCAGTTCCCTGACTAGTGCCCCTGGCTACGAGCAGTACTTC. The chain uses TRBV11-3 and TRBJ2-7; perhaps TRBD2 as D (6 bases). Per germline, CDR1 SGHNT and CDR2 YENEEA. CDR3 length equals 16 residues. Deletions cut 6 bases from V and 3 bases from J, with 21 bases between.

In the case of this clone: A read error may produce the germline difference seen at one junction end. This rearrangement joins TRBV14 to TRBJ1-2, with unresolved D. The CDR3 has 12 residues. Germline CDR1 is SGHDN and CDR2 is FVKESK. In DNA, the CDR3 is TGTGCCATCAGCCAAGATAGGGTCCGCCAGTCCTTC. Protein: CAISQDRVRQSF.

By share of the sample, this clone is medium-sized. The chain couples TRBV4-2 to TRBJ2-1; 7 bases align to TRBD2. With V trimmed by 2 bases and J by 4 bases, 8 bases remained unmatched. Germline V gene sequence: CDR1 LGHNA, CDR2 YNFKEQ. The CDR3 sequence is 16 residues long. The CDR3 sequence is CASSQSSASGYNEQFF. The CDR3 DNA reads TGTGCCAGCAGCCAATCGTCGGCTAGCGGTTACAATGAGCAGTTCTTC.

By share, this clone counts as medium-sized. This CDR3 is CAWESEPLYEQYF. DNA for the CDR3: TGTGCCTGGGAATCCGAGCCCCTCTACGAGCAGTACTTC. The rearrangement joins TRBV30 to TRBJ2-7; D unresolved. Germline CDR1 is GTSNPN and CDR2 is SVGIG (reference sequence). V was trimmed by 5 bases and J by 3 bases, leaving 14 bases between them. The CDR3 is made up of 13 amino acids.

The chain carries TRBV12-3 or TRBV12-4 and TRBJ2-7, with D possibly TRBD1 on 5 matching bases. The CDR3 is made up of 14 amino acids. The V end was cut by 5 bases, the J end by 8 bases, with 19 bases between. CDR3 nucleotide sequence: TGTGCCAGCAGTATATCCCCCGACAGTTACAAGCAGTACTTC. Its protein is CASSISPDSYKQYF.

The chain links TRBV7-6 to TRBJ2-1, with 13 bases matching TRBD2. Losses at the gene ends were 4 bases for V and 3 bases for J; bases not matched to a gene: 9. This CDR3 spans 18 amino acids. In germline, CDR1 is SGHVS, CDR2 FNYEAQ. The chain's CDR3 is CASSSPRTSGSFYNEQFF. The CDR3 region has the DNA TGTGCCAGCAGCTCGCCCCGGACTAGCGGGAGTTTCTACAATGAGCAGTTCTTC.

The V gene is TRBV7-9, the J gene TRBJ2-5; D perhaps matches TRBD1 (6 bases). Germline V gene data show CDR1 as SEHNR and CDR2 as FQNEAQ (reference sequence). The CDR3 consists of 14 residues. The V and J ends lost 5 bases and 1 base respectively, with 11 bases between them. CDR3 region: CASSPGQFQETQYF. CDR3 nucleotides: TGTGCCAGCAGCCCAGGACAGTTCCAAGAGACCCAGTACTTC.

This chain connects TRBV4-3 to TRBJ1-2, with no clear D. Per germline, CDR1 LGHNA and CDR2 YSLEER. The CDR3 is made up of 13 amino acids. The V and J ends lost 0 bases and 5 bases respectively, with 7 bases between them. DNA for the CDR3: TGCGCCAGCAGCCAAGATCGAGGGTATGGCTACACCTTC. It specifies CASSQDRGYGYTF.